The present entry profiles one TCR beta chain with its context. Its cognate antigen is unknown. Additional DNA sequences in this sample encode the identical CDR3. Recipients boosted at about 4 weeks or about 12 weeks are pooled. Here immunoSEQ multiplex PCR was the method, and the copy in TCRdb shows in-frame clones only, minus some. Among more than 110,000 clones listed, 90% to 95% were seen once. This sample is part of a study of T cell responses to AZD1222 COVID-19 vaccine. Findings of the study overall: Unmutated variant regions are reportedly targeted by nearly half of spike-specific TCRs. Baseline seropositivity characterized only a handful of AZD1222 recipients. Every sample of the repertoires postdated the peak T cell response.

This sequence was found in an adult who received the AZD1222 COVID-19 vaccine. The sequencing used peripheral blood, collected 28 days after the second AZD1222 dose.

The CDR3 DNA reads as TGTGCCAGCAGTGAATCGGGGAACACTGAAGCTTTCTTT. This sequence encodes CASSESGNTEAFF. The chain carries TRBV6-1 and TRBJ1-1; D call uncertain. The CDR3 has 13 residues. Trimming took off 2 bases at V and 1 base at J, with 5 bases between the two ends. Germline loops: CDR1 MNHNS, CDR2 SASEGT.